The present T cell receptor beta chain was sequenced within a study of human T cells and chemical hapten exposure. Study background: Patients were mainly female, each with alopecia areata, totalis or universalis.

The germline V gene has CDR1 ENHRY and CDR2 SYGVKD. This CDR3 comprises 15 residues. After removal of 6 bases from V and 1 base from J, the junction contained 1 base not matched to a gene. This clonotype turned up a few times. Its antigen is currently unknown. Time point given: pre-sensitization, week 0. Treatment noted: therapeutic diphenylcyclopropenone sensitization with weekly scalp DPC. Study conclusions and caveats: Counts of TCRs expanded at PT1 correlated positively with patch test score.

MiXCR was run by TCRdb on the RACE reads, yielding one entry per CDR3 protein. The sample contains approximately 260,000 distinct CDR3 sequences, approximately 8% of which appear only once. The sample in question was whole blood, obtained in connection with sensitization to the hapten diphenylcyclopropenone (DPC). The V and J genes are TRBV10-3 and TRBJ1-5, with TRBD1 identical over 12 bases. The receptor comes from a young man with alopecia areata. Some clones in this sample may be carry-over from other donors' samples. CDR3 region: CAIRGQGASNQPQHF. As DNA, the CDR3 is TGTGCCATCAGGGGACAGGGGGCGAGCAATCAGCCCCAGCATTTT.